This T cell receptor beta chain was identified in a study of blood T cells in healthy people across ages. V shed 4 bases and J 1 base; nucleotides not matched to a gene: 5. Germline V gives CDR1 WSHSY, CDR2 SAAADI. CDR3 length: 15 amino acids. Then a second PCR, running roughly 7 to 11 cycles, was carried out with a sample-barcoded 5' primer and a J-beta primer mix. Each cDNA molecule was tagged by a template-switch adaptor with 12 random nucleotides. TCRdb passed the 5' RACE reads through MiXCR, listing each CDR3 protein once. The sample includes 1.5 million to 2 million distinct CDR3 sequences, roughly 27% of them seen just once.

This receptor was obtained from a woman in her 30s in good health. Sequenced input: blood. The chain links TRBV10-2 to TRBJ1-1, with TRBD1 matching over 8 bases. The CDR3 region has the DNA TGCGCCAGCAGTGGTACAGGGGGGAAGAACACTGAAGCTTTCTTT. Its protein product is CASSGTGGKNTEAFF.